The 2 T cell receptor beta chains in this list originate from one sample, sequenced in a study of cytomegalovirus exposure and HLA in healthy donors. 13 Jbeta primers and 60 Vbeta primers were used for the PCR. Sequencing used immunoSEQ multiplex PCR; TCRdb keeps in-frame clones, though not all of them. Of around 200,000 clones in the sample, roughly 90% were seen once. Specimen: PBMCs. These receptors were obtained from a woman younger than 30 in good health and CMV-seronegative.

The V and J genes are TRBV5-6 and TRBJ1-2, with 8 bases matching TRBD1. V was clipped by 4 bases and J by 6 bases; unmatched bases: 14. Germline V lookup: CDR1 SGHDT, CDR2 YYEEEE. CDR3 length equals 16 residues. The CDR3 DNA sequence: TGTGCCAGCAGCCTGACAGGGGATATTTTCGGTGATGGCTACACCTTC. This sequence encodes CASSLTGDIFGDGYTF.

This sequence joins TRBV5-5 and TRBJ1-3; D is undetermined. The CDR3 length is 15 residues. Germline assignment: CDR1 SGHKS and CDR2 YYEKEE (reference sequence). The V gene lost 1 base and the J gene lost 4 bases, with 12 bases spanning the gap. The CDR3 DNA reads TGTGCCAGCAGCTTGTTTAGCTCGGGGGGAAACACCATATATTTT. Translation: CASSLFSSGGNTIYF.